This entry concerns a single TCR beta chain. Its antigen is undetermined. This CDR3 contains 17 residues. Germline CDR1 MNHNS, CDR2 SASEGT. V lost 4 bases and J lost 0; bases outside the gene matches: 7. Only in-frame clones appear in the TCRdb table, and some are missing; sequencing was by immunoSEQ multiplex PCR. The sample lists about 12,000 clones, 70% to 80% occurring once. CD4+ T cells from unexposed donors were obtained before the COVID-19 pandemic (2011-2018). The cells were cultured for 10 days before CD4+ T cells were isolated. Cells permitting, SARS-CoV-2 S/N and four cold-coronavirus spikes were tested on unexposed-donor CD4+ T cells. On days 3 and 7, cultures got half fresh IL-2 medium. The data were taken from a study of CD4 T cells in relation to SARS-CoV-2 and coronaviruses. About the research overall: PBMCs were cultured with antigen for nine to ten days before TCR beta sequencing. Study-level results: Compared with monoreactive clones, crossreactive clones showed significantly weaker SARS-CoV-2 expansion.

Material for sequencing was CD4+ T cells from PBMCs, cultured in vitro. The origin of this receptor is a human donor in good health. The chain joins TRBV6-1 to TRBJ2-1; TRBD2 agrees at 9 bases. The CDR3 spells CASSVNLAGSSYNEQFF. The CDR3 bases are TGTGCCAGCAGTGTAAACCTAGCGGGGAGCTCCTACAATGAGCAGTTCTTC.